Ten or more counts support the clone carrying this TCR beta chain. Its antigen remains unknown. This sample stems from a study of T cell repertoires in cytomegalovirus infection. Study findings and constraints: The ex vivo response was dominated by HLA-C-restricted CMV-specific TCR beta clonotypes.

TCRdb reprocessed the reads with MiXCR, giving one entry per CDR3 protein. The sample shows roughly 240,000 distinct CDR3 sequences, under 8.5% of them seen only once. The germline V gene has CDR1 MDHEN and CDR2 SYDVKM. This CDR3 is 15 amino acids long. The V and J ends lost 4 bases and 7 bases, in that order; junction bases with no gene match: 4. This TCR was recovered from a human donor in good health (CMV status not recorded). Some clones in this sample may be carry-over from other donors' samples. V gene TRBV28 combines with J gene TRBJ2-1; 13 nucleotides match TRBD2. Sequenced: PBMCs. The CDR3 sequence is CASSSTSGGRNEQFF. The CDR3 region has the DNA TGTGCCAGCAGTTCGACTAGCGGGGGGCGAAATGAGCAGTTCTTC.